The rows below give T cell receptor beta chains drawn from one sample of a study of OX40 agonist ivuxolimab in advanced cancers. Data came from immunoSEQ multiplex PCR; TCRdb stores just in-frame clones and leaves some out. The table shows roughly 49,000 clones, with under 90% occurring only once. Sample: CD4+ or CD8+ T cells sorted from blood, taken in a trial of the OX40 agonist ivuxolimab. The source is an adult with an advanced solid tumor such as melanoma, head and neck, liver or kidney cancer. Each CDR3 is given with its conserved first and last residue. A D gene is named only where the DNA matches it firmly. A row's size may be missing; if present it is once, few, many or a size class.

CDR3aa	CDR3nt	d_gene	abundance	v_gene	j_gene
CASSRTGPNSPLHF	TGTGCCAGCAGCCGGACAGGGCCAAATTCACCCCTCCACTTT	TRBD1	NA	TRBV5-4	TRBJ1-6
CASSQDLPLNTEAFF	TGCGCCAGCAGCCAAGATTTACCGTTAAACACTGAAGCTTTCTTT	NA	NA	TRBV4-1	TRBJ1-1
CAWSVLSGYTF	TGTGCCTGGAGCGTGCTGTCGGGCTACACCTTC	NA	NA	TRBV30	TRBJ1-2
CASSRGWGQETQYF	TGTGCCAGCAGCAGGGGGTGGGGGCAAGAGACCCAGTACTTC	NA	once	TRBV7-2	TRBJ2-5
CASSPGVQRENEQYF	TGTGCCAGCAGCCCGGGGGTCCAGCGGGAAAACGAGCAGTACTTC	TRBD2	NA	TRBV7-2	TRBJ2-7
CASSLVLGSEQYF	TGCGCCAGCAGCTTGGTTTTGGGCAGCGAGCAGTACTTC	NA	NA	TRBV5-1	TRBJ2-7
CASKGSGNIQYF	TGTGCCAGCAAGGGCTCAGGAAACATTCAGTACTTC	NA	NA	TRBV7-2	TRBJ2-4
CASSLWTPYGAINYGYTF	TGTGCCAGCAGTTTATGGACCCCCTACGGTGCCATTAACTATGGCTACACCTTC	NA	few	TRBV28	TRBJ1-2
CASGELKGATGELFF	TGTGCCAGCGGGGAATTAAAGGGGGCCACCGGGGAGCTGTTTTTT	TRBD1	once	TRBV28	TRBJ2-2
CASSLAGGTQYF	TGTGCCAGCAGCTTAGCGGGAGGGACGCAGTATTTT	TRBD2	NA	TRBV7-8	TRBJ2-3
CASSKSRRYDTNNEQFF	TGTGCCAGCAGCAAAAGCAGGCGCTACGACACAAACAATGAGCAGTTCTTC	NA	NA	TRBV21-1	TRBJ2-1
CASSPPTGTASSTEAFF	TGTGCCAGCAGCCCGCCGACCGGGACAGCTTCCTCCACTGAAGCTTTCTTT	TRBD1	NA	TRBV13	TRBJ1-1
CASSFRQGGEQYF	TGTGCCAGCAGCTTTCGACAGGGCGGCGAGCAGTACTTC	TRBD1	NA	TRBV7-2	TRBJ2-7
CASSFFRLAGIDTQYF	TGTGCCAGCAGCTTTTTTAGACTAGCGGGGATTGATACGCAGTATTTT	TRBD2	NA	TRBV7-9	TRBJ2-3
CAISEGTGGTGNQPQHF	TGTGCCATCAGTGAGGGGACAGGGGGAACTGGGAATCAGCCCCAGCATTTT	TRBD1	NA	TRBV10-3	TRBJ1-5
CASSIGWRGRSSTDTQYF	TGTGCCAGTAGTATCGGATGGCGCGGGCGTTCTAGCACAGATACGCAGTATTTT	NA	few	TRBV19	TRBJ2-3
CASSLASGAHEQYF	TGTGCCAGCAGCTTAGCTAGCGGAGCCCACGAGCAGTACTTC	NA	NA	TRBV7-2	TRBJ2-7
CASSLKGRGGYTF	TGTGCCAGCAGTTTGAAGGGCAGGGGAGGCTACACCTTC	NA	NA	TRBV27	TRBJ1-2
CASSFGTGAPSTDTQYF	TGTGCCAGCAGCTTCGGGACAGGGGCTCCTAGCACAGATACGCAGTATTTT	TRBD1	NA	TRBV7-3	TRBJ2-3
CATHRGLDYTF	TGTGCCACACACAGGGGGCTGGACTACACCTTC	TRBD1	NA	TRBV6-5	TRBJ1-2
CSAGQSQADTQYF	TGCAGCGCAGGACAGTCCCAAGCGGATACGCAGTATTTT	NA	NA	TRBV29-1	TRBJ2-3
CAISEGSRHRDTQYF	TGTGCCATCAGTGAGGGTAGTCGTCATAGAGATACGCAGTATTTT	NA	once	TRBV10-3	TRBJ2-3